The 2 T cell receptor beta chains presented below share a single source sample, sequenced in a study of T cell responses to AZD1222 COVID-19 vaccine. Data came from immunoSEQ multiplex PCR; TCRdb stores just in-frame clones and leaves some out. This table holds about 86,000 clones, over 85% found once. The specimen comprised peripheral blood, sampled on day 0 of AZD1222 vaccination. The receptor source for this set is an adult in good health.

This CDR3 reads CASSFPDRDNSPLHF. DNA for the CDR3: TGTGCCAGCAGTTTCCCGGACAGGGATAATTCACCCCTCCACTTT. The V call is TRBV28, the J call TRBJ1-6; 8 bases match TRBD1. Per the germline V gene, CDR1 is MDHEN and CDR2 is SYDVKM. The CDR3 sequence is 15 residues long. V trimming: 3 bases; J trimming: 5 bases; junction bases outside the gene matches: 3.

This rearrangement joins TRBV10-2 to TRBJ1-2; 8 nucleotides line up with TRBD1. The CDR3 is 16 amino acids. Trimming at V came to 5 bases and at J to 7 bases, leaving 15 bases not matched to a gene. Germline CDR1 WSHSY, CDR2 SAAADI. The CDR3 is CASSPGTGTGYGGYTF. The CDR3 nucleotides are TGCGCCAGCAGTCCAGGCACCGGGACAGGATATGGTGGCTACACCTTC.